Listed below are T cell receptor beta chains from one sample, sequenced in a study of Ad26.COV2.S vaccination and SARS-CoV-2 variants. Clones were read by immunoSEQ multiplex PCR, and TCRdb kept only the in-frame ones, dropping some. The sample contains hundreds of thousands of clones, 85% of which appear only once. The sample consisted of peripheral blood, taken in a trial of Ad26.COV2.S vaccine versus placebo. The receptors stem from a person between 18 and 65 years old who received the Ad26.COV2.S COVID-19 vaccine or a placebo. CDR3s include the opening cysteine and the closing phenylalanine or tryptophan. A D gene is named only where the DNA matches it firmly. Expanded clones get a size class; other rows say once, few or many, or leave the size out.

J: TRBJ2-7
V: TRBV2
D: -
size: -
DNA: TGTGCCAGCAGCCGGGGGGGGACAGGGAACTACGAGCAGTACTTC
CDR3: CASSRGGTGNYEQYF

J: TRBJ2-3
V: TRBV29-1
D: TRBD1
size: -
DNA: TGCAGCGCTGACAGGGGGGGCACAGATACGCAGTATTTT
CDR3: CSADRGGTDTQYF

J: TRBJ2-5
V: TRBV2
D: TRBD2
size: -
DNA: TGTGCCAGCAGGCCAAGGACTAGCGGGGGGGCCAGGGAGACCCAGTACTTC
CDR3: CASRPRTSGGARETQYF

J: TRBJ1-6
V: TRBV18
D: -
size: -
DNA: TGTGCCAGCTCACTGGGAGGACAGATGAATTCACCCCTCCACTTT
CDR3: CASSLGGQMNSPLHF

J: TRBJ2-5
V: TRBV21-1
D: -
size: -
DNA: TGTGCCAGCAGCCCCCCCCCGTGGGGGGAGACCCAGTACTTC
CDR3: CASSPPPWGETQYF

J: TRBJ2-3
V: TRBV15
D: -
size: few
DNA: TGTGCCACCAGCGGGGACTTCACAGATACGCAGTATTTT
CDR3: CATSGDFTDTQYF

J: TRBJ2-5
V: TRBV6-6
D: TRBD1
size: -
DNA: TGTGCCAGCAGTTACGTGACAGGGAAGGAGACCCAGTACTTC
CDR3: CASSYVTGKETQYF

J: TRBJ2-7
V: TRBV12-5
D: -
size: few
DNA: TGTGCTAGTGGTTTGGTACTTGGGGCCAGGACAGACTACGAGCAGTACTTC
CDR3: CASGLVLGARTDYEQYF

J: TRBJ1-4
V: TRBV5-1
D: -
size: once
DNA: TGCGCCAGCAGCTGGGGGGCAGCTAATGAAAAACTGTTTTTT
CDR3: CASSWGAANEKLFF

J: TRBJ1-1
V: TRBV5-1
D: -
size: -
DNA: TGCGCCAGCAGCTTTCACATGAACACTGAAGCTTTCTTT
CDR3: CASSFHMNTEAFF

J: TRBJ1-5
V: TRBV19
D: TRBD1
size: -
DNA: TGTGCCAGTAGTTCAATACAGGGGAACAATCAGCCCCAGCATTTT
CDR3: CASSSIQGNNQPQHF

J: TRBJ1-1
V: TRBV6-4
D: -
size: -
DNA: TGTGCCAGCAGTGACCGTAGGGGCACTGAAGCTTTCTTT
CDR3: CASSDRRGTEAFF

J: TRBJ1-5
V: TRBV28
D: -
size: few
DNA: TGTGCCAGCAGTATGGTCTCTAGCAATCAGCCCCAGCATTTT
CDR3: CASSMVSSNQPQHF

J: TRBJ1-2
V: TRBV7-2
D: -
size: -
DNA: TGTGCCAGCAGCTTAGGATTCGGGGCCACAGCTAACTATGGCTACACCTTC
CDR3: CASSLGFGATANYGYTF

J: TRBJ2-7
V: TRBV3-1/TRBV3-2
D: TRBD1
size: -
DNA: TGTGCCAGCAGCCAACGACCGGGACAGGGGAGCCCCTACGAGCAGTACTTC
CDR3: CASSQRPGQGSPYEQYF

J: TRBJ2-1
V: TRBV9
D: TRBD2
size: -
DNA: TGTGCCAGCGGGACTAGCGGGAGAAGTAATTCCTACAATGAGCAGTTCTTC
CDR3: CASGTSGRSNSYNEQFF

J: TRBJ2-4
V: TRBV6-2/TRBV6-3
D: TRBD2
size: -
DNA: TGTGCCAGCAGCTTTACTAGCGGGGGGGCCGTTGCCAAAAACATTCAGTACTTC
CDR3: CASSFTSGGAVAKNIQYF

J: TRBJ2-3
V: TRBV5-4
D: TRBD2
size: -
DNA: TGTGCCAGCAGCTTTGCTTCTAGCGGGAGGGCAAACACAGATACGCAGTATTTT
CDR3: CASSFASSGRANTDTQYF

J: TRBJ2-1
V: TRBV9
D: TRBD2
size: -
DNA: TGTGCCAGCAGCGTCGGAACTAGTCCAGCGGGGAATGAGCAGTTCTTC
CDR3: CASSVGTSPAGNEQFF

J: TRBJ1-5
V: TRBV5-8
D: TRBD1
size: -
DNA: TGTGCCAGCAGCGCGAGCCCGGGACAGGGACTTCAGCCCCAGCATTTT
CDR3: CASSASPGQGLQPQHF

J: TRBJ2-2
V: TRBV6-2/TRBV6-3
D: TRBD2
size: -
DNA: TGTGCCAGCAGTGGGGGGGAAACCGGGGAGCTGTTTTTT
CDR3: CASSGGETGELFF

J: TRBJ2-2
V: TRBV9
D: -
size: -
DNA: TGTGCCAGCAGCGTAGACTCGGGGGGCGCGAACACCGGGGAGCTGTTTTTT
CDR3: CASSVDSGGANTGELFF

J: TRBJ1-2
V: TRBV25-1
D: TRBD1
size: -
DNA: TGTGCCTTCCCGGGGGGGACAGGGGCTAACTATGGCTACACCTTC
CDR3: CAFPGGTGANYGYTF

J: TRBJ2-3
V: TRBV2
D: -
size: -
DNA: TGTGCCAGCAGGTCCAGGGGGGGCACAGATACGCAGTATTTT
CDR3: CASRSRGGTDTQYF

J: TRBJ2-1
V: TRBV9
D: -
size: -
DNA: TGTGCCAGCAGCGTCGAAGCGGCGAGCTCCTACAATGAGCAGTTCTTC
CDR3: CASSVEAASSYNEQFF

J: TRBJ1-5
V: TRBV6-5
D: -
size: once
DNA: TGTGCCAGCAGTTGGACACCTAGCAATCAGCCCCAGCATTTT
CDR3: CASSWTPSNQPQHF

J: TRBJ2-7
V: TRBV5-5
D: -
size: -
DNA: TGTGCCAGCAGCCGAGCGGACATAGCCTACGAGCAGTACTTC
CDR3: CASSRADIAYEQYF

J: TRBJ2-3
V: TRBV10-1
D: TRBD1
size: -
DNA: TGCGCCAGCAGTCCCGGGACAGGGGGCGTGAATACGCAGTATTTT
CDR3: CASSPGTGGVNTQYF

J: TRBJ2-2
V: TRBV3-1/TRBV3-2
D: TRBD2
size: -
DNA: TGTGCCAGCAGCCAAGATTTCGGACTAGCGGGGGAGACCGGGGAGCTGTTTTTT
CDR3: CASSQDFGLAGETGELFF

J: TRBJ2-7
V: TRBV27
D: TRBD1
size: -
DNA: TGTGCCAGCAGCATTGCACCGGGACAGAGGGAGTACTTC
CDR3: CASSIAPGQREYF

J: TRBJ2-3
V: TRBV4-1
D: TRBD2
size: -
DNA: TGCGCCAGCAGCGGACTAGCGGGAGTCGGGGATACGCAGTATTTT
CDR3: CASSGLAGVGDTQYF

J: TRBJ1-2
V: TRBV20-1
D: -
size: -
DNA: TGCAGTGCTAGTTTAGGTGTTGGCTACACCTTC
CDR3: CSASLGVGYTF

J: TRBJ2-1
V: TRBV5-4
D: TRBD1
size: -
DNA: TGTGCCAGCAGCTTGGCCGGGACAGGGCCCTACAATGAGCAGTTCTTC
CDR3: CASSLAGTGPYNEQFF

J: TRBJ1-1
V: TRBV2
D: -
size: -
DNA: TGTGCCAGCAGTGCCGGAGACAGGCGGAACACTGAAGCTTTCTTT
CDR3: CASSAGDRRNTEAFF

J: TRBJ1-1
V: TRBV5-4
D: -
size: -
DNA: TGTGCCAGCAGCTTGAGTCTGGGTCAGAACACTGAAGCTTTCTTT
CDR3: CASSLSLGQNTEAFF

J: TRBJ2-1
V: TRBV27
D: -
size: -
DNA: TGTGCCAGCAGGCAAACAGCTTCGGGGTACAATGAGCAGTTCTTC
CDR3: CASRQTASGYNEQFF

J: TRBJ2-7
V: TRBV14
D: TRBD2
size: -
DNA: TGTGCCAGCAGCCAAATACGGACTAGCGTTTTGTACTTC
CDR3: CASSQIRTSVLYF

J: TRBJ2-3
V: TRBV5-1
D: -
size: few
DNA: TGCGCCAGCAGCTTAGGCGGGGTGGGAGATACGCAGTATTTT
CDR3: CASSLGGVGDTQYF

J: TRBJ1-6
V: TRBV6-5
D: -
size: -
DNA: TGTGCCAGCAGTTACTCGACAATCGGGAATTCACCCCTCCACTTT
CDR3: CASSYSTIGNSPLHF

J: TRBJ2-2
V: TRBV18
D: TRBD1
size: -
DNA: TGTGCCAGCTCACCGCGGACAGGGTCAGAGACCGGGGAGCTGTTTTTT
CDR3: CASSPRTGSETGELFF

J: TRBJ1-1
V: TRBV28
D: TRBD1
size: -
DNA: TGTGCCAGCAGTTTCTTCTTTGGACAGGGATATACTGAAGCTTTCTTT
CDR3: CASSFFFGQGYTEAFF

J: TRBJ1-2
V: TRBV4-3
D: -
size: once
DNA: TGCGCCAGCAGCCAAGATCTTACCATTAACTATGGCTACACCTTC
CDR3: CASSQDLTINYGYTF

J: TRBJ1-3
V: TRBV7-2
D: -
size: -
DNA: TGTGCCAGCAGCTTAGGCCCGGGGGGCTTAAGCTCTGGAAACACCATATATTTT
CDR3: CASSLGPGGLSSGNTIYF

J: TRBJ2-1
V: TRBV6-6
D: TRBD2
size: -
DNA: TGTGCCAGCAGTTACGCGACTAGCGAGGGGGGTGAGCAGTTCTTC
CDR3: CASSYATSEGGEQFF

J: TRBJ2-7
V: TRBV13
D: TRBD1
size: -
DNA: TGTGCCAGCAGCGGGGCGACAGGGTTTCCCACCTACGAGCAGTACTTC
CDR3: CASSGATGFPTYEQYF

J: TRBJ2-2
V: TRBV4-1
D: TRBD2
size: -
DNA: TGCGCCAGCAGCCAAGAGGAACTAGCGGGAGAACTTGGCGGGGAGCTGTTTTTT
CDR3: CASSQEELAGELGGELFF

J: TRBJ2-7
V: TRBV11-2
D: -
size: -
DNA: TGTGCCAGCAGTTCCGGACCTTTACTCGGCTACGAGCAGTACTTC
CDR3: CASSSGPLLGYEQYF

J: TRBJ2-7
V: TRBV7-8
D: -
size: -
DNA: TGTGCCAGCAGCTTACTATACGAGCAGTACTTC
CDR3: CASSLLYEQYF

J: TRBJ2-1
V: TRBV6-6
D: -
size: -
DNA: TGTGCCAGCAGTGTCGGGTCTTTATATAGGGATGAGCAGTTCTTC
CDR3: CASSVGSLYRDEQFF

J: TRBJ2-1
V: TRBV4-1
D: TRBD2
size: -
DNA: TGCGCCAGCAGCCAAGAATGGGGAGGCGGGGGGGCCTACAATGAGCAGTTCTTC
CDR3: CASSQEWGGGGAYNEQFF